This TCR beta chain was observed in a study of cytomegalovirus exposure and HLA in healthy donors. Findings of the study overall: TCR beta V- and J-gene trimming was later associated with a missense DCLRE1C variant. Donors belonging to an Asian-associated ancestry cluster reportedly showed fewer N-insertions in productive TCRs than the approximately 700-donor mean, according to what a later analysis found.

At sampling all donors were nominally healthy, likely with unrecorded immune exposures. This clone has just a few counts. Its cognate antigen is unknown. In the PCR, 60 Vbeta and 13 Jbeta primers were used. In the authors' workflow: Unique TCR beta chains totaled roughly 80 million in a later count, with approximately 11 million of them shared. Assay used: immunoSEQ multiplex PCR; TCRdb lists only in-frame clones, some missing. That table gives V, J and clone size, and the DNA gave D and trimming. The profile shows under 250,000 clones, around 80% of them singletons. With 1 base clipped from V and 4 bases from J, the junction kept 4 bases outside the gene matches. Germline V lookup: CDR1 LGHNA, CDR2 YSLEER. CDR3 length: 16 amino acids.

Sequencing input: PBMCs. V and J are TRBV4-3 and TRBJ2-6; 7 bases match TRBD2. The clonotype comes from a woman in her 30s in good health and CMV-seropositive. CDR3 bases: TGCGCCAGCAGCCAAGGGGGGAGGGCCGGGGCCAACGTCCTGACTTTC. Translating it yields CASSQGGRAGANVLTF.